The rows below give T cell receptor beta chains drawn from one sample of a study of blood T cell repertoires in COVID-19. Sequencing used immunoSEQ multiplex PCR; TCRdb keeps in-frame clones, though not all of them. Here the sample spans tens of thousands of clones, roughly nine tenths being singletons. The sequencing input was peripheral blood. These TCRs come from a man aged 45-60 years with acute or convalescent COVID-19. The CDR3 runs from the conserved cysteine through the conserved F or W. A D gene is named only where the DNA matches it firmly. Clone size is not always given. Where it is, it says once, few, many or a class for expanded clones.

TRBV27	-	-	TRBJ2-1	TGTGCCAGCAGTTCTTCTCCCGGGACAAGTAATGAGCAGTTCTTC	CASSSSPGTSNEQFF
TRBV12-3/TRBV12-4	-	-	TRBJ2-1	TGTGCCAGCAGTTTAGGTCTCAATGAGCAGTTCTTC	CASSLGLNEQFF
TRBV29-1	TRBD1	-	TRBJ2-5	TGCAGCGGGAATACAGGGGGCGCAGAGACCCAGTACTTC	CSGNTGGAETQYF
TRBV27	TRBD1	-	TRBJ2-5	TGTGCCAGCAGTTACAGGGGGCGAGAGACCCAGTACTTC	CASSYRGRETQYF
TRBV29-1	-	-	TRBJ1-1	TGCAGCGTTGGGACCAGGGGTATGAACACTGAAGCTTTCTTT	CSVGTRGMNTEAFF
TRBV3-1/TRBV3-2	-	-	TRBJ2-1	TGTGCCAGCAGCCAGAGAGCCTCCTACAATGAGCAGTTCTTC	CASSQRASYNEQFF
TRBV24-1	-	-	TRBJ1-5	TGTGCCACCAGTGAAGTGGACAGTCATCAGCCCCAGCATTTT	CATSEVDSHQPQHF
TRBV19	TRBD1	-	TRBJ1-1	TGTGCCAGTCATACAATCGTGGCAGGGGGCACTGAAGCTTTCTTT	CASHTIVAGGTEAFF
TRBV11-2	TRBD1	-	TRBJ1-3	TGTGCCAGCAGACGGACAGGGGCCAGCTCTGGAAACACCATATATTTT	CASRRTGASSGNTIYF
TRBV6-2/TRBV6-3	TRBD1	-	TRBJ2-4	TGTGCCAGCAGTTACTCCATCGACAGGGGGGGAGATAAAAACATTCAGTACTTC	CASSYSIDRGGDKNIQYF
TRBV10-3	-	-	TRBJ1-5	TGTGCCATCACTCCAGGGGCTGGACAGCCCCAGCATTTT	CAITPGAGQPQHF
TRBV4-1	TRBD2	few	TRBJ2-1	TGCGCCAGCAGCCAAGCGGGACTAGCGGGAAGTAATGAGCAGTTCTTC	CASSQAGLAGSNEQFF
TRBV27	TRBD1	-	TRBJ1-2	TGTGCCAGCAGTTTTGGGGACAGGGGGTATGGCTACACCTTC	CASSFGDRGYGYTF
TRBV28	-	-	TRBJ1-5	TGTGCCAGCAGTTTATTCCCTACAGGGAATGTTCAGCCCCAGCATTTT	CASSLFPTGNVQPQHF
TRBV5-6	-	once	TRBJ2-3	TGTGCCAGTTCCCAAAAGGGGGGGGCGGATAATACGCAGTATTTT	CASSQKGGADNTQYF
TRBV29-1	TRBD2	-	TRBJ2-7	TGCAGCGTTGAAGGGGAGGGAATTTTCGCATACGAGCAGTACTTC	CSVEGEGIFAYEQYF
TRBV7-9	-	few	TRBJ2-7	TGTGCCAGCAGCGCGGAGGGGTACGAGCAGTACTTC	CASSAEGYEQYF
TRBV7-2	-	-	TRBJ1-2	TGTGCCAGCAGCTTAGGGCAGGGCCCCTATGGCTACACCTTC	CASSLGQGPYGYTF
TRBV29-1	-	-	TRBJ2-5	TGCAGCGTCGCAGAGACAGGACTCGGGGCCCAGTACTTC	CSVAETGLGAQYF
TRBV7-9	TRBD1	-	TRBJ1-4	TGTGCCAGCAGCTTAGGGGACAGCGGTTTCTTGAATGAAAAACTGTTTTTT	CASSLGDSGFLNEKLFF
TRBV28	-	-	TRBJ1-1	TGTGCCAGCACCTTACAGAACACTGAAGCTTTCTTT	CASTLQNTEAFF
TRBV6-5	-	-	TRBJ1-4	TGTGCCAGCAGTTACTCTGGGCAGCCTAATGAAAAACTGTTTTTT	CASSYSGQPNEKLFF
TRBV29-1	-	once	TRBJ1-4	TGCAGCGTTGTCAGGGGATGGGATGAAAAACTGTTTTTT	CSVVRGWDEKLFF
TRBV11-2	-	once	TRBJ2-1	TGTGCCAGCAGCTTTAGAAGGTCGGAGTATGAGCAGTTCTTC	CASSFRRSEYEQFF
TRBV7-3	-	-	TRBJ2-1	TGTGCCAGCAGCTTAACGGCAGGGCTCCATGAGCAGTTCTTC	CASSLTAGLHEQFF
TRBV6-5	TRBD1	-	TRBJ1-5	TGTGCCAGCAGTCGACAGGGGCTTAGCAATCAGCCCCAGCATTTT	CASSRQGLSNQPQHF
TRBV9	TRBD2	-	TRBJ2-5	TGTGCCAGCAGCGCCGCGGGTGGACTAGCGGCCCAAGAGACCCAGTACTTC	CASSAAGGLAAQETQYF
TRBV6-1	TRBD2	-	TRBJ2-1	TGTGCCAGCAGTTCTCCCGGGACTAGTAATGAGCAGTTCTTC	CASSSPGTSNEQFF
TRBV6-5	-	-	TRBJ1-1	TGTGCCAGCAGTTACTCGAGAGAGGGAGCTGAAGCTTTCTTT	CASSYSREGAEAFF
TRBV7-3	-	once	TRBJ1-1	TGTGCCAGCAGCGCGACAAGGGGAGGTGAAGCTTTCTTT	CASSATRGGEAFF
TRBV28	-	-	TRBJ1-1	TGTGCCAGCAGTTGGGCAGGACTTTTGGGTCCCTCCATCACTGAAGCTTTCTTT	CASSWAGLLGPSITEAFF
TRBV7-6	TRBD1	-	TRBJ2-5	TGTGCCAGCAGCAGGGGACAGCAAGAGACCCAGTACTTC	CASSRGQQETQYF
TRBV6-2/TRBV6-3	-	-	TRBJ1-1	TGTGCCAGCAGTTACTCACCGAGAATTAACACTGAAGCTTTCTTT	CASSYSPRINTEAFF
TRBV12-3/TRBV12-4	-	-	TRBJ1-1	TGTGCCAGCAGAGTGGGGGGGTACTCGGAAGCTTTCTTT	CASRVGGYSEAFF